These 22 T cell receptor beta chains were sequenced from one sample in a study of blood T cell repertoires in COVID-19. The assay was immunoSEQ multiplex PCR, and TCRdb's table has in-frame clones only and misses some. The sample yields under 250,000 clones, roughly 85% seen once. Specimen: peripheral blood. These receptors were obtained from a woman aged 70-85 years with active or convalescent COVID-19.

V and J are TRBV5-1 and TRBJ2-5, with D maybe TRBD1 (5 bases). This CDR3 has 13 residues. Per the germline V gene, CDR1 is SGHRS and CDR2 is YFSETQ. Trimming removed 4 bases at V and 5 bases at J, with 12 bases between. Written as DNA, the CDR3 is TGCGCCAGCAGCCAGCAGGGTGGGGAGACCCAGTACTTC. Translation gives CASSQQGGETQYF.

The chain is built from TRBV10-1 and TRBJ1-1, with a weak D call TRBD1 (6 bases). V was trimmed by 3 bases and J by 5 bases, leaving 13 bases between them. Germline values: CDR1 WNHNN, CDR2 SYGVQD (reference sequence). The CDR3 sequence is 14 residues long. The CDR3 loop is CASSETPRGTEAFF. The CDR3 DNA is TGCGCCAGCAGTGAAACCCCAAGGGGGACTGAAGCTTTCTTT.

This clone was counted once. The rearrangement joins TRBV4-1 to TRBJ2-3; D remains unclear. V was cut by 0 bases and J by 11 bases, with 12 bases left in between. CDR3 size: 13 residues. CDR1 is MGHRA, CDR2 YSYEKL, per germline. The CDR3 reads CASSQDNYLWQYF. The CDR3 DNA reads as TGCGCCAGCAGCCAAGATAACTACCTCTGGCAGTATTTT.

CDR3 region: CASSLGWGVMNTEAFF. The DNA for the CDR3 is TGTGCCAGCAGCTTGGGGTGGGGGGTGATGAACACTGAAGCTTTCTTT. V gene TRBV11-2 combines with J gene TRBJ1-1; tentative D call: TRBD1 (5 bases). Trimming shortened V by 3 bases and J by 0 bases, and 14 bases separated the two germline ends. The CDR3 consists of 16 residues. Looked up from germline, CDR1 is SGHAT and CDR2 is FQNNGV. The full variable domain, in which reference TRBV11-2 and TRBJ1-1 provide the parts outside the CDR3, is EAGVAQSPRYKIIEKRQSVAFWCNPISGHATLYWYQQILGQGPKLLIQFQNNGVVDDSQLPKDRFSAERLKGVDSTLKIQPAKLEDSAVYLCASSLGWGVMNTEAFFGQGTRLTVV.

CDR3 coding DNA: TGTGCCAGCAGCTTGGCCGGGGGAGTACAGGAGCAGTTCTTC. Translation gives CASSLAGGVQEQFF. The J gene is TRBJ2-1, the V gene TRBV5-6; D is perhaps TRBD2 (6 bases). The CDR3 runs 14 residues. Trimming took 0 bases from V and 10 from J, leaving 14 bases between them. CDR1 is SGHDT and CDR2 is YYEEEE in the germline V gene.

V gene TRBV5-1 combines with J gene TRBJ2-3; 11 bases match TRBD2. CDR1 is SGHRS and CDR2 is YFSETQ in the germline V gene. CDR3 length equals 17 residues. Trimming removed 0 bases from V and 5 bases from J; junction bases left unmatched: 8. The CDR3 DNA reads TGCGCCAGCAGCTTGGCCGTACTAGCGGGAGTTGGAGATACGCAGTATTTT. This gives the protein CASSLAVLAGVGDTQYF.

This clone has a handful of counts. The chain joins TRBV29-1 to TRBJ1-1, with 7 nucleotides matching TRBD1. Germline CDR1 reads SQVTM; CDR2 reads ANQGSEA. Losses at the gene ends were 5 bases for V and 7 bases for J; bases not matched to a gene: 7. The CDR3 is 12 residues long. CDR3 nucleotides: TGCAGCGTTAGACAGGGAGCCCGTGAAGCTTTCTTT. It translates to CSVRQGAREAFF.

This sequence joins TRBV28 and TRBJ2-6, with TRBD1 identical over 8 bases. Germline V lookup: CDR1 MDHEN, CDR2 SYDVKM. This CDR3 contains 16 residues. V shed 6 bases, J shed 2 bases, and the junction held 6 bases outside the gene matches. The CDR3 DNA reads TGTGCCAGCAGCCACGACAGGGGAGCTGGGGCCAACGTCCTGACTTTC. As protein: CASSHDRGAGANVLTF.

V usage is TRBV5-8 and J usage is TRBJ1-3, with D unclear. Trimming removed 5 bases at V and 0 bases at J, with 6 bases between. The CDR3 runs 13 residues. CDR1 is SGHTS and CDR2 is YDEGEE in the germline V gene. The CDR3 spells CASRFLSGNTIYF. The CDR3 coding sequence is TGTGCCAGCAGGTTTCTCTCTGGAAACACCATATATTTT.

V gene TRBV6-4 combines with J gene TRBJ1-2, with TRBD1 identical over 10 bases. Germline loops: CDR1 MRHNA, CDR2 SNTAGT. CDR3 length equals 17 residues. Losses at the gene ends were 3 bases for V and 4 bases for J; bases not matched to a gene: 11. The CDR3 DNA reads as TGTGCCAGCAGTGATTGGGACAGGGGACCTTTTGGCTATGGCTACACCTTC. This codes for CASSDWDRGPFGYGYTF.

This clone has just a few counts. The rearrangement links TRBV10-1 to TRBJ2-6, with D possibly TRBD1 on 6 matching bases. The CDR3 runs 16 residues. CDR1 is WNHNN and CDR2 is SYGVQD in the germline V gene (reference sequence). Trimming pared 8 bases from V and 1 base from J, leaving 15 bases between. DNA for the CDR3: TGCGCCAGCTTCCCCCTGCAGGGGTCTGGGGCCAACGTCCTGACTTTC. Amino acid sequence: CASFPLQGSGANVLTF.

The rearrangement links TRBV10-3 to TRBJ1-1; 7 bases line up with TRBD1. The CDR3 is 13 amino acids. Germline CDR1 is ENHRY and CDR2 is SYGVKD. Trimming at V came to 3 bases and at J to 9 bases, leaving 7 bases not matched to a gene. As DNA, the CDR3 is TGTGCCATCAGTGACGGTCCGGGACAGAAAGCTTTCTTT. It yields the protein CAISDGPGQKAFF.

V usage is TRBV15 and J usage is TRBJ1-1; weak D call: TRBD1 (5 bases). CDR1 LNHNV and CDR2 YYDKDF come from the germline V gene (reference sequence). The CDR3 has 16 residues. Trimming removed 7 bases from V and 0 bases from J, with 18 bases in between. CDR3: CATMHRPVGMNTEAFF. The CDR3 DNA is TGTGCCACCATGCACAGGCCGGTTGGGATGAACACTGAAGCTTTCTTT.

This clone was seen just once. V and J are TRBV30 and TRBJ1-1; D is perhaps TRBD1 (6 bases). Deletions cut 8 bases from V and 6 bases from J, with 13 bases between. The CDR3 is made up of 11 amino acids. Germline CDR1 GTSNPN, CDR2 SVGIG (reference sequence). Here the CDR3 DNA reads TGTGCCGGGGGCCGAGGGTCTGAAGCTTTCTTT. It codes for CAGGRGSEAFF.

The J gene is TRBJ2-2, the V gene TRBV28, with a tentative D call TRBD2 (7 bases). The V and J ends lost 3 bases and 7 bases respectively, with 15 bases between them. Germline CDR1 is MDHEN and CDR2 is SYDVKM. There are 15 residues in the CDR3. This CDR3 is CASSLGAGADGELFF. Written as DNA, the CDR3 is TGTGCCAGCAGTTTGGGGGCGGGGGCGGACGGGGAGCTGTTTTTT. The whole variable domain, remainder taken from reference TRBV28 and TRBJ2-2, is DVKVTQSSRYLVKRTGEKVFLECVQDMDHENMFWYRQDPGLGLRLIYFSYDVKMKEKGDIPEGYSVSREKKERFSLILESASTNQTSMYLCASSLGAGADGELFFGEGSRLTVL.

This clone was picked up a small number of times. This chain connects TRBV6-6 to TRBJ1-5; TRBD1 matches 8 bases. The CDR3 covers 15 residues. Looked up from germline, CDR1 is MNHNY and CDR2 is SVGAGI (reference sequence). The trim removed 6 bases at V and 2 bases at J, leaving 6 bases unmatched. CDR3 protein: CASRETGDRNQPQHF. CDR3 nucleotide sequence: TGTGCCAGCAGGGAGACAGGGGACCGCAATCAGCCCCAGCATTTT.

The rearrangement joins TRBV15 to TRBJ2-3; TRBD2 matches at 12 bases. The V and J ends lost 1 base and 6 bases, in that order; junction bases with no gene match: 8. The CDR3 contains 17 residues. From germline, CDR1 is LNHNV and CDR2 YYDKDF (reference sequence). The CDR3 DNA is TGTGCCACCAGCAGAGCCCCACTAGCGGGAGGTGTGGATACGCAGTATTTT. Its translation is CATSRAPLAGGVDTQYF.

CDR3 sequence: CASSFLGAGDTGELFF. The CDR3 DNA reads as TGTGCCAGCAGTTTCTTGGGGGCCGGAGACACCGGGGAGCTGTTTTTT. The chain has TRBV25-1 and TRBJ2-2; D is perhaps TRBD1 (6 bases). CDR3 length: 16 amino acids. Per the germline V gene, CDR1 is MGHDK and CDR2 is SYGVNS. Trimming took 5 bases from V and 3 from J, leaving 16 bases between them.

This chain joins TRBV21-1 and TRBJ2-3; the table gives TRBD2 as D, unverified against the DNA. TRBV21-1 is flagged as a pseudogene. The CDR3 spans 19 residues. The CDR3 DNA is TGTGCCAGCAGCAAAGAGACTAGCGGGAGTCCCCACAGCACAGATACGCAGTATTTT. Its protein product is CASSKETSGSPHSTDTQYF.

J is TRBJ1-2 and V is TRBV3-1 (or the pseudogene TRBV3-2), with D unclear. The CDR3 totals 16 residues. Germline loops: CDR1 LGHDT, CDR2 YNNKEL (reference sequence). V was trimmed by 1 base and J by 0 bases, leaving 12 bases between them. CDR3 region: CASSQVGAGTNYGYTF. The CDR3 DNA reads TGTGCCAGCAGCCAAGTGGGTGCAGGTACTAACTATGGCTACACCTTC.

V is TRBV28 and J is TRBJ1-2; a weak D match, TRBD1 (5 bases). CDR1 and CDR2 from the germline V gene are MDHEN and SYDVKM. This CDR3 comprises 16 residues. V was trimmed by 4 bases and J by 4 bases, leaving 19 bases between them. The CDR3 DNA sequence: TGTGCCAGCAGTTCCCATGGGGCAGGCGGCTTCTATGGCTACACCTTC. It is translated as CASSSHGAGGFYGYTF.

The V call is TRBV5-4, the J call TRBJ1-2; D is perhaps TRBD1 (5 bases). CDR1 is SGHNT and CDR2 is YYREEE in the germline V gene (reference sequence). The ends were cut back, 4 bases at V and 6 bases at J, with 13 bases in the middle. The CDR3 runs 13 residues. CDR3 sequence reads: CASSIQGVDGYTF. As DNA, the CDR3 is TGTGCCAGCAGCATTCAGGGTGTCGATGGCTACACCTTC.